The source of this TCR beta chain is a study of chronic HIV infection and antiretroviral therapy. This CDR3 has 14 residues. Per the germline V gene, CDR1 is DFQATT and CDR2 is SNEGSKA (reference sequence). V dropped 1 base and J dropped 0 bases, with 7 bases sitting between them. Using its own MiXCR run on the 5' RACE reads, TCRdb lists one record per CDR3 protein. Among around 30,000 distinct CDR3 sequences listed, over 7.5% were seen once. Input material: peripheral blood. This rearrangement joins TRBV20-1 to TRBJ1-5; the D is unclear. The sequence came from an adult who had HIV and had not received antiretroviral therapy, or was an uninfected healthy control (not recorded which). Written as DNA, the CDR3 is TGCAGTGCTAGAGCGGGAGTTAGCAATCAGCCCCAGCATTTT. This encodes CSARAGVSNQPQHF.